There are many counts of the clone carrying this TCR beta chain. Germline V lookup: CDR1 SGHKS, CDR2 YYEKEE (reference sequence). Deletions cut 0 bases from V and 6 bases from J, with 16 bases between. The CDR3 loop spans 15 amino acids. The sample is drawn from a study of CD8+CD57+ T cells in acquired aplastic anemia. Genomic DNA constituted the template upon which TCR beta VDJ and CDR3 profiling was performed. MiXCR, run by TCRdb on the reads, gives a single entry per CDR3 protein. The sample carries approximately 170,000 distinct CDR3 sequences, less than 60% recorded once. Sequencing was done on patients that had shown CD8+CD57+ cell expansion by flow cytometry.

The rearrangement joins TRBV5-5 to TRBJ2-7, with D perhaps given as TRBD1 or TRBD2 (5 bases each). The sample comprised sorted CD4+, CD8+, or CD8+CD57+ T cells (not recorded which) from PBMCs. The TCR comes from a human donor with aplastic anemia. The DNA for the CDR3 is TGTGCCAGCAGCTTGGGCCACGGGGCCCTGGGCGAGCAGTACTTC. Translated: CASSLGHGALGEQYF.